The sequence of this T cell receptor beta chain was determined in a study of cytomegalovirus exposure and HLA in healthy donors. PCR involved 60 Vbeta and 13 Jbeta primers. The protocol was immunoSEQ multiplex PCR, while the TCRdb copy is restricted to in-frame clones and leaves out a portion. The data hold 99,000 or so clones, with about 12% observed a single time. The V and J ends lost 2 bases and 4 bases, in that order; junction bases with no gene match: 0. Germline V gene lookup returns CDR1 MNHEY and CDR2 SMNVEV (reference sequence). This CDR3 spans 15 amino acids. Sequencing was performed on PBMCs. The TCR originated in a man in his forties in good health and CMV-seropositive. The rearrangement joins TRBV27 to TRBJ2-1, with TRBD2 matching over 12 bases. The CDR3 loop is CASSLGLAGYNEQFF. CDR3 DNA: TGTGCCAGCAGTTTAGGACTAGCGGGGTACAATGAGCAGTTCTTC.